The clone carrying this T cell receptor beta chain was detected a few times. Its antigen is undetermined. Donors, without exception, were Caucasian adults residing in Nashville, Tennessee. This sample was included in a study of shared clonotypes between healthy human individuals. For the study at large: Per-donor plates numbered three CD4 naive, three CD4 memory, two CD8 naive and one CD8 memory. Study-level points and caveats: Naive subsets generally exceeded memory subsets in estimated richness.

In germline, CDR1 is SNHLY, CDR2 FYNNEI. This CDR3 spans 16 amino acids. The ends were cut back, 0 bases at V and 7 bases at J, with 13 bases in the middle. The assay was immunoSEQ multiplex PCR, and TCRdb's table has in-frame clones only and misses some. The table lists a few million clones, around nine tenths of them singletons. The sequencing sample was made of naive CD4+ T cells sorted from blood. Stated subset: CD45RA+ positively selected. This chain uses TRBV2 with TRBJ1-6, with D possibly TRBD1 on 6 matching bases. This TCR derives from a man between 18 and 29 years old in good health. The CDR3, as DNA: TGTGCCAGCAGTGAAGCGCAGGTAGGGGGGAATTCACCCCTCCACTTT. Its translation: CASSEAQVGGNSPLHF.